One sample yielded the 30 T cell receptor beta chains listed below, sequenced in a study of CD8 T cells in ankylosing spondylitis. Each CDR3 protein is one row after TCRdb ran MiXCR on the 5' RACE reads. Of hundreds of thousands of distinct CDR3 sequences listed, under 30% are singletons. The specimen was blood, either unsorted or a sorted T cell fraction (not recorded which). These receptors all stem from a male donor with ankylosing spondylitis or in good health (not recorded which).

The rearrangement links TRBV10-3 to TRBJ2-1, with D perhaps matching TRBD1 or TRBD2 (5 bases each). V was clipped by 4 bases and J by 6 bases, with 31 bases between them. The V gene's germline CDR1 is ENHRY and CDR2 SYGVKD. The CDR3 has 20 residues. The chain's CDR3 is CAISGIGPGRDRRLVNEQFF. In DNA, the CDR3 is TGTGCCATCAGTGGTATTGGCCCGGGACGGGACCGACGGTTGGTCAATGAGCAGTTCTTC.

This clonotype was observed at least ten times. The chain combines TRBV7-2 with TRBJ1-5, with D unresolved. The CDR3 totals 16 residues. Per germline, CDR1 SGHTA and CDR2 FQGNSA. Trimming stripped 1 base from V and 3 bases from J, with 13 bases between. CDR3 DNA: TGTGCCAGCAGCTTAGAGTTCCACAGCTTCAATCAGCCCCAGCATTTT. Protein: CASSLEFHSFNQPQHF. The whole variable domain, remainder taken from reference TRBV7-2 and TRBJ1-5, is GAGVSQSPSNKVTEKGKDVELRCDPISGHTALYWYRQSLGQGLEFLIYFQGNSAPDKSGLPSDRFSAERTGGSVSTLTIQRTQQEDSAVYLCASSLEFHSFNQPQHFGDGTRLSIL.

This clonotype has a count of ten or more. The chain is built from TRBV12-3 or TRBV12-4 and TRBJ1-6, with TRBD1 matching 8 bases. CDR3 length equals 15 residues. Trimming removed 6 bases from V and 9 bases from J; junction bases left unmatched: 10. In DNA form, the CDR3 reads TGTGCCAGCAGCCCCTTACAGGGGGGTAGTTCACCCCTCCACTTT. As protein: CASSPLQGGSSPLHF.

In its sample, this clonotype was seen many times. This sequence joins TRBV20-1 and TRBJ2-5; no definite D call. The CDR3 has 11 residues. The V end was cut by 2 bases, the J end by 4 bases, with 5 bases between. CDR1 DFQATT and CDR2 SNEGSKA come from the germline V gene (reference sequence). CDR3 region: CSARPLETQYF. The CDR3 DNA follows: TGCAGTGCTAGACCCTTAGAGACCCAGTACTTC.

The chain combines TRBV24-1 with TRBJ2-1; 10 bases align to TRBD2. The CDR3 runs to 12 residues. V was pared by 4 bases and J by 16 bases, with 6 bases of the junction left unmatched. Germline V lookup: CDR1 KGHDR, CDR2 SFDVKD. The CDR3: CATSENSGRNFF. For the CDR3, the DNA is TGTGCCACCAGTGAGAATAGCGGGAGGAATTTCTTC.

In this sample, this clonotype turned up many times. This rearrangement joins TRBV12-3 or TRBV12-4 to TRBJ1-5; a weak D match, TRBD1 (5 bases). CDR3 length equals 17 residues. V shed 3 bases and J shed 0 bases, with 15 bases lying between them. CDR3 bases: TGTGCCAGCAGTTTTCGGGGAGGGGATCGTAGCAATCAGCCCCAGCATTTT. Translation: CASSFRGGDRSNQPQHF.

In this sample, this clonotype turned up many times. The chain couples TRBV12-3 or TRBV12-4 to TRBJ2-1, with D unclear. Trimming removed 5 bases from V and 8 bases from J, with 22 bases in between. This CDR3 spans 16 amino acids. This chain's CDR3 is CASSRTLAGGLHEQFF. In nucleotides, the CDR3 is TGTGCCAGCAGTCGAACCCTTGCTGGCGGCCTCCATGAGCAGTTCTTC.

The sample holds many counts of this clonotype. The chain joins TRBV12-3 or TRBV12-4 to TRBJ1-4; TRBD1 is a possible D gene (5 bases). With 6 bases removed from V and 8 bases from J, the gap between germline ends came to 16 bases. This CDR3 has 14 amino acids. Here the CDR3 reads CASSLQAGGEKLFF. CDR3 DNA: TGTGCCAGCAGCCTACAGGCGGGAGGCGAAAAACTGTTTTTT.

CDR3: CSARRTEQYF. The CDR3 coding sequence is TGCAGTGCTAGGCGGACCGAGCAGTACTTC. The chain joins TRBV20-1 to TRBJ2-7; D gene ambiguous. Germline V lookup: CDR1 DFQATT, CDR2 SNEGSKA (reference sequence). V gave up 3 bases and J gave up 6 bases, with 6 bases separating them. This CDR3 contains 10 residues.

The chain employs TRBV20-1 and TRBJ2-1; 9 bases match TRBD2. V dropped 6 bases and J dropped 2; count of bases not matched to a gene: 5. Germline V CDR1 and CDR2: DFQATT, SNEGSKA (reference sequence). There are 14 residues in the CDR3. CDR3 in DNA: TGCAGTGCCATTAGCGGGAGTACCTACAATGAGCAGTTCTTC. Translation: CSAISGSTYNEQFF.

At least ten counts were recorded for this clonotype. This rearrangement joins TRBV12-3 or TRBV12-4 to TRBJ2-1; TRBD2 matches at 12 bases. This CDR3 has 14 amino acids. Unmatched junction bases numbered 8, after V lost 8 bases and J lost 9 bases. CDR3 sequence reads: CASSRTSGNAEQFF. The DNA of the CDR3 is TGTGCCAGCTCCAGGACTAGCGGGAATGCTGAGCAGTTCTTC.

This clonotype was picked up many times. V is TRBV9 and J is TRBJ2-1; D ambiguous. This CDR3 has 15 residues. Trimming left V 0 bases short and J 5 bases short, with 12 bases between. In germline, CDR1 is SGDLS, CDR2 YYNGEE. This CDR3 reads CASSVGSVLNNEQFF. The CDR3 DNA reads as TGTGCCAGCAGCGTAGGAAGCGTACTCAACAATGAGCAGTTCTTC. The full variable domain, rest sourced from reference TRBV9 and TRBJ2-1, is DSGVTQTPKHLITATGQRVTLRCSPRSGDLSVYWYQQSLDQGLQFLIQYYNGEERAKGNILERFSAQQFPDLHSELNLSSLELGDSALYFCASSVGSVLNNEQFFGPGTRLTVL.

In DNA, the CDR3 is TGCAGTGCTAGAGGGGGGACCTCTACCGAGCAGTACTTC. It yields the protein CSARGGTSTEQYF. The chain uses TRBV20-1 and TRBJ2-7; tentatively, D is TRBD1 or TRBD2 (5 bases each). Germline V gives CDR1 DFQATT, CDR2 SNEGSKA (reference sequence). CDR3 length: 13 amino acids. V lost 1 base and J lost 6, with 13 bases in between.

V usage is TRBV28 and J usage is TRBJ1-4; 9 nucleotides match TRBD1. The CDR3 runs to 14 residues. The germline V gene has CDR1 MDHEN and CDR2 SYDVKM. The J segment lost 8 bases and the V segment lost 2 bases, leaving 3 bases of the junction unmatched. CDR3 coding DNA: TGTGCCAGCAGTTTAGGACAGGGGAGGGAAAAACTGTTTTTT. It specifies CASSLGQGREKLFF.

This clonotype has more than one count but fewer than ten. This chain uses TRBV24-1 with TRBJ2-1, with TRBD2 matching 11 bases. Germline assignment: CDR1 KGHDR and CDR2 SFDVKD. J gave up 1 base and V 4 bases, and 5 bases lay outside the gene matches. The CDR3 covers 17 residues. CDR3 amino acids: CATSDPTSGRSYNEQFF. The CDR3 region has the DNA TGTGCCACCAGTGACCCCACTAGCGGGAGATCCTACAATGAGCAGTTCTTC.

Ten or more counts support this clonotype. The chain uses TRBV12-3 or TRBV12-4 and TRBJ2-5, with D perhaps given as TRBD1 or TRBD2 (6 bases each). The CDR3 contains 14 residues. Trimming took off 4 bases at V and 2 bases at J, with 11 bases between the two ends. CDR3 loop: CASSYKGGQETQYF. CDR3 sequence (DNA): TGTGCCAGCAGTTATAAGGGGGGACAAGAGACCCAGTACTTC.

Remarks on this clonotype: It may be a read error: a sequence one base away is much more abundant. The chain combines TRBV2 with TRBJ1-5; the match to TRBD1 covers 7 bases. Trimming cost V 4 bases and J 5 bases; bases outside gene matches: 8. Germline loops: CDR1 SNHLY, CDR2 FYNNEI. The CDR3 length is 15 residues. As DNA, the CDR3 is TGTGCCAGCAGTGGGTTAGGGGGCTCGCATCAGCCCCAGCATTTT. Amino acids: CASSGLGGSHQPQHF.

This clonotype has at least ten counts. The chain recombines TRBV7-2 with TRBJ2-7; D not certain. CDR3 length equals 13 residues. Germline values: CDR1 SGHTA, CDR2 FQGNSA. Trimming removed 4 bases from V and 0 bases from J, with 7 bases in between. CDR3 sequence reads: CASSSFSSYEQYF. CDR3 DNA sequence: TGTGCCAGCAGCTCGTTTAGCTCCTACGAGCAGTACTTC. The full variable domain, its missing parts supplied by reference TRBV7-2 and TRBJ2-7, is GAGVSQSPSNKVTEKGKDVELRCDPISGHTALYWYRQSLGQGLEFLIYFQGNSAPDKSGLPSDRFSAERTGGSVSTLTIQRTQQEDSAVYLCASSSFSSYEQYFGPGTRLTVT.

This clonotype was recorded at least ten times. This chain uses TRBV29-1 with TRBJ2-6, with 7 bases aligning to TRBD1. V lost 7 bases and J lost 1; bases outside the gene matches: 7. Per the germline V gene, CDR1 is SQVTM and CDR2 is ANQGSEA. The CDR3 consists of 15 residues. CDR3 residues: CSASMGQSGANVLTF. Here the CDR3 DNA reads TGCAGCGCTTCCATGGGACAGTCTGGGGCCAACGTCCTGACTTTC. Complete variable domain (other parts from reference TRBV29-1 and TRBJ2-6): SAVISQKPSRDICQRGTSLTIQCQVDSQVTMMFWYRQQPGQSLTLIATANQGSEATYESGFVIDKFPISRPNLTFSTLTVSNMSPEDSSIYLCSASMGQSGANVLTFGAGSRLTVL.

The sample holds many counts of this clonotype. The chain is built from TRBV3-1 and TRBJ2-3; no clear D. The CDR3 runs 12 residues. Between the trimmed V and J ends, which lost 3 bases and 4 bases, there was a span of 5 bases. Germline assignment: CDR1 LGHDT and CDR2 YNNKEL (reference sequence). DNA for the CDR3: TGTGCCAGCAGCCATTATGCAGATACGCAGTATTTT. The encoded protein is CASSHYADTQYF.

The V gene is TRBV20-1, the J gene TRBJ1-2, with D possibly TRBD1 on 6 matching bases. Germline CDR1 DFQATT, CDR2 SNEGSKA (reference sequence). The CDR3 has 13 residues. The germline V and J ends were trimmed by 3 bases and 7 bases, with 15 bases remaining between them. Here the CDR3 reads CSARGGTVRGYTF. The DNA for the CDR3 is TGCAGTGCTAGGGGGGGCACGGTACGTGGCTACACCTTC.

As to this clonotype: This sequence may be a read error, since a much larger clone differs from it by one base. The CDR3 protein is CASRYSKGRGPYEQYF. In nucleotides, the CDR3 is TGTGCCAGCCGTTACTCCAAGGGCAGGGGGCCCTACGAGCAGTACTTC. The chain employs TRBV6-2 or TRBV6-3 and TRBJ2-7, with 8 bases identical to TRBD1. Germline CDR1 reads MNHEY; CDR2 reads SVGEGT. The CDR3 has 16 residues.

This clonotype occurred once. DNA for the CDR3: TGCAGCGGGATGGGACAGTACTACAATGAGCAGTTCTTC. Translation: CSGMGQYYNEQFF. The V and J genes are TRBV29-1 and TRBJ2-1, with 7 bases fitting TRBD1. The CDR3 extends over 13 amino acids. The ends lost 7 bases at V and 3 bases at J; junction bases unmatched: 6. Germline V gene data show CDR1 as SQVTM and CDR2 as ANQGSEA.

This clonotype has at least ten counts. V is TRBV5-5 and J is TRBJ2-1; D remains unclear. CDR3 length: 17 residues. Trimming took off 3 bases at V and 5 bases at J, with 21 bases between the two ends. Germline V lookup: CDR1 SGHKS, CDR2 YYEKEE (reference sequence). CDR3 protein: CASSYGDRSWGNNEQFF. For the CDR3, the DNA is TGTGCCAGCAGCTACGGAGACCGGTCTTGGGGAAACAATGAGCAGTTCTTC.

This clonotype was detected a few times. This chain joins TRBV6-4 and TRBJ1-1; no firm D call. The CDR3 contains 13 residues. V was pared by 4 bases and J by 1 base, with 7 bases between. Germline values: CDR1 MRHNA, CDR2 SNTAGT. The chain's CDR3 is CASSVRPNTEAFF. Written as DNA, the CDR3 is TGTGCCAGCAGTGTGCGGCCGAACACTGAAGCTTTCTTT.

This clonotype was observed a few times. This rearrangement joins TRBV29-1 to TRBJ2-1, with D maybe TRBD2 (5 bases). From germline, CDR1 is SQVTM and CDR2 ANQGSEA. The V end lost 6 bases, the J end lost 9 bases, and 9 bases lay between the germline ends. The CDR3 is 10 amino acids. The DNA for the CDR3 is TGCAGCGTGGAGGTCGTTGAGCAGTTCTTC. Translating it yields CSVEVVEQFF.

This clonotype was seen many times. This chain connects TRBV5-4 to TRBJ2-3; weak D call: TRBD1 (5 bases). The CDR3 covers 15 residues. The germline gives CDR1 SGHNT, CDR2 YYREEE (reference sequence). Trimming removed 3 bases from V and 0 bases from J, with 11 bases in between. The CDR3 protein is CASSSLTVSTDTQYF. As DNA, the CDR3 is TGTGCCAGCAGCTCCTTGACAGTCAGCACAGATACGCAGTATTTT.

This clonotype was seen at least ten times. In nucleotides, the CDR3 is TGTGCCATCAGTGATCGGGACGGTTCCTACGAGCAGTACTTC. It is translated as CAISDRDGSYEQYF. The genes are TRBV10-3 and TRBJ2-7; D may correspond to TRBD1 or TRBD2 (5 bases each). Germline values: CDR1 ENHRY, CDR2 SYGVKD. The ends were cut back, 3 bases at V and 1 base at J, with 10 bases in the middle. This CDR3 has 14 residues.

This clonotype was recorded many times. The rearrangement joins TRBV12-3 or TRBV12-4 to TRBJ2-1; 9 bases line up with TRBD1. The CDR3 contains 14 residues. The V segment lost 7 bases and the J segment 7 bases; nucleotides outside the gene matches: 8. The CDR3 DNA sequence: TGTGCCAGCAACAGGGGGCAGGTTCGAAATGAGCAGTTCTTC. This sequence encodes CASNRGQVRNEQFF.

This clonotype was seen at least ten times. The chain has TRBV20-1 and TRBJ2-7; TRBD2 matches at 10 bases. Trimming removed 0 bases from V and 3 bases from J; junction bases left unmatched: 2. Looked up from germline, CDR1 is DFQATT and CDR2 is SNEGSKA (reference sequence). The CDR3 extends over 14 amino acids. The CDR3 nucleotides read TGCAGTGCTAGAGAAACTAGCGGGAACTACGAGCAGTACTTC. It is translated as CSARETSGNYEQYF.